Listed below are T cell receptor beta chains from one sample, sequenced in a study of blood T cell repertoires in COVID-19. The repertoire was sequenced with immunoSEQ multiplex PCR; TCRdb's copy has only in-frame clones and lacks some. The table records around 78,000 clones, about 81% of them present only once. Sequencing was performed on peripheral blood. The receptors originated from a human donor in a cohort sampled during active COVID-19. Both conserved end residues are part of each CDR3. The order of the fields is J gene, V gene, clone size, D gene, CDR3 protein, CDR3 DNA. D genes are given only for firm matches. The size entry is marked missing in some rows and otherwise reads once, few, many or a size class.

j_call: TRBJ2-5
v_call: TRBV3-1/TRBV3-2
clone_size: -
d_call: TRBD2
cdr3_aa: CASSDSGGIETQYF
cdr3_nt: TGTGCCAGCAGCGATAGCGGGGGGATCGAGACCCAGTACTTC

j_call: TRBJ2-3
v_call: TRBV7-6
clone_size: -
d_call: -
cdr3_aa: CASSLDGSRADTQYF
cdr3_nt: TGTGCCAGCAGCTTAGACGGATCCAGGGCAGATACGCAGTATTTT

j_call: TRBJ2-2
v_call: TRBV4-1
clone_size: few
d_call: -
cdr3_aa: CASSRGSMGTGELFF
cdr3_nt: TGCGCCAGCAGCCGAGGGAGTATGGGTACCGGGGAGCTGTTTTTT

j_call: TRBJ2-7
v_call: TRBV12-3/TRBV12-4
clone_size: -
d_call: -
cdr3_aa: CASRRDLGGQYF
cdr3_nt: TGTGCCAGCAGGCGGGACTTGGGCGGGCAGTACTTC

j_call: TRBJ1-4
v_call: TRBV4-1
clone_size: -
d_call: TRBD1
cdr3_aa: CASSQGQGPLTNEKLFF
cdr3_nt: TGCGCCAGCAGCCAAGGACAGGGCCCCTTAACTAATGAAAAACTGTTTTTT

j_call: TRBJ2-1
v_call: TRBV10-3
clone_size: -
d_call: -
cdr3_aa: CAIRESLAEQFF
cdr3_nt: TGTGCCATCAGGGAAAGCCTAGCTGAGCAGTTCTTC

j_call: TRBJ2-7
v_call: TRBV6-6
clone_size: -
d_call: -
cdr3_aa: CASSYSTGGLEQYF
cdr3_nt: TGTGCCAGCAGTTACTCGACGGGTGGCTTGGAGCAGTACTTC

j_call: TRBJ2-3
v_call: TRBV5-1
clone_size: -
d_call: TRBD2
cdr3_aa: CASSLVLAGNTDTQYF
cdr3_nt: TGCGCCAGCAGCTTGGTACTAGCGGGAAACACAGATACGCAGTATTTT

j_call: TRBJ1-1
v_call: TRBV9
clone_size: few
d_call: TRBD1
cdr3_aa: CASSGEGTGKAFF
cdr3_nt: TGTGCCAGCAGCGGGGAGGGGACAGGGAAAGCTTTCTTT

j_call: TRBJ1-4
v_call: TRBV11-2
clone_size: -
d_call: TRBD1
cdr3_aa: CASSLDGTVIEKLFF
cdr3_nt: TGTGCCAGCAGCCTCGACGGGACAGTGATCGAAAAACTGTTTTTT